The 16 T cell receptor beta chains below all came from one sample that was sequenced in a study of control samples from healthy donors and cancer patients. Generated by immunoSEQ multiplex PCR, the TCRdb table keeps only in-frame clones and is missing some. Of about 110,000 clones listed, almost 85% are singletons. The sequenced material came from blood. These TCRs come from a man between 18 and 35 years old in good health.

The J gene is TRBJ1-5, the V gene TRBV21-1; the DNA was not compared with TRBD1, the D call given in the table. TRBV21-1 is classified as a pseudogene. The CDR3 is 13 amino acids. CDR3: CASNQGFNQPQHF. CDR3 bases: TGTGCCAGCAACCAGGGTTTCAATCAGCCCCAGCATTTT.

This clone was detected a few times. The chain combines TRBV4-1 with TRBJ2-4, with 11 bases matching TRBD1. Trimming took 7 bases from V and 7 from J; bases not matched to a gene: 6. CDR3 length equals 14 residues. Germline lookup yields CDR1 MGHRA and CDR2 YSYEKL. CDR3 nucleotides: TGCGCCAGCACCCGGACAGGGGGCGAGAACATTCAGTACTTC. It yields the protein CASTRTGGENIQYF.

V usage is TRBV4-2 and J usage is TRBJ1-2; 10 nucleotides align to TRBD1. Germline V gene lookup returns CDR1 LGHNA and CDR2 YNFKEQ. The ends lost 0 bases at V and 6 bases at J; junction bases unmatched: 4. This CDR3 is 15 amino acids long. CDR3 residues: CASSQEGQGIHGYTF. CDR3 in DNA: TGTGCCAGCAGCCAAGAGGGACAGGGGATCCATGGCTACACCTTC.

J is TRBJ2-5 and V is TRBV5-4, with D perhaps assigned TRBD1 or TRBD2 (5 bases each). This CDR3 region has 15 residues. V was pared by 4 bases and J by 3 bases, with 16 bases between. Germline V CDR1 and CDR2: SGHNT, YYREEE (reference sequence). CDR3 in amino acids: CASSVTPGTKETQYF. The CDR3 DNA sequence: TGTGCCAGCAGCGTAACCCCGGGGACCAAAGAGACCCAGTACTTC.

The gene calls are TRBV7-2 and TRBJ1-3, with TRBD1 matching 8 bases. Germline V lookup: CDR1 SGHTA, CDR2 FQGNSA. CDR3 size: 15 residues. V dropped 6 bases and J dropped 4; count of bases not matched to a gene: 8. For the CDR3, the DNA is TGTGCCAGCAGTGTCCAGGGGGCGAACGGAAACACCATATATTTT. It specifies CASSVQGANGNTIYF.

The J gene is TRBJ1-1, the V gene TRBV28; D may be TRBD1 (6 bases). Deletions cut 6 bases from V and 1 base from J, with 12 bases between. This CDR3 comprises 14 residues. The germline V gene has CDR1 MDHEN and CDR2 SYDVKM. The CDR3 protein is CASRFGTWNTEAFF. The DNA for the CDR3 is TGTGCCAGCAGATTCGGGACATGGAACACTGAAGCTTTCTTT.

This clone was recorded only once. V gene TRBV28 combines with J gene TRBJ1-3; tentative D call: TRBD1 (5 bases). The CDR3 extends over 16 amino acids. The germline V gene encodes CDR1 MDHEN and CDR2 SYDVKM. Deletions cut 8 bases from V and 0 bases from J, with 17 bases between. The CDR3 protein is CASSNGWGGSGNTIYF. DNA of the CDR3: TGTGCCAGCTCCAATGGTTGGGGGGGCTCTGGAAACACCATATATTTT.

V and J are TRBV2 and TRBJ2-7; 8 nucleotides agree with TRBD1. J was trimmed by 2 bases and V by 6 bases; bases with no gene match: 12. Germline loops: CDR1 SNHLY, CDR2 FYNNEI. This CDR3 spans 16 amino acids. Here the CDR3 reads CASRGEDRDYPYEQYF. Written as DNA, the CDR3 is TGTGCCAGCAGGGGGGAGGACAGGGATTACCCCTACGAGCAGTACTTC. Full variable domain (remainder filled in from reference TRBV2 and TRBJ2-7): EPEVTQTPSHQVTQMGQEVILRCVPISNHLYFYWYRQILGQKVEFLVSFYNNEISEKSEIFDDQFSVERPDGSNFTLKIRSTKLEDSAMYFCASRGEDRDYPYEQYFGPGTRLTVT.

The chain is built from TRBV6-5 and TRBJ1-3; maybe TRBD1 (6 bases). The germline V gene encodes CDR1 MNHEY and CDR2 SVGAGI. The CDR3 sequence is 14 residues long. The ends were cut back, 6 bases at V and 2 bases at J, with 11 bases in the middle. The CDR3 loop is CASRLNRAGNTIYF. CDR3 DNA sequence: TGTGCCAGCAGGTTGAACAGGGCTGGAAACACCATATATTTT.

The J gene is TRBJ2-7, the V gene TRBV2; TRBD1 or TRBD2 may be the D gene (6 bases each). Germline V gene data show CDR1 as SNHLY and CDR2 as FYNNEI. The CDR3 consists of 19 residues. V lost 6 bases and J lost 2, with 29 bases in between. The CDR3 DNA follows: TGTGCCAGCAGGTCGGGGGCTTGGCACCGGGACGGGAGAGCCTACGAGCAGTACTTC. Protein product: CASRSGAWHRDGRAYEQYF.

The chain carries TRBV15 and TRBJ2-7; perhaps TRBD2 as D (5 bases). The CDR3 is 13 residues long. The germline V gene has CDR1 LNHNV and CDR2 YYDKDF (reference sequence). The ends were cut back, 5 bases at V and 4 bases at J, with 12 bases in the middle. The CDR3 DNA is TGTGCCACCAGCGAGGGCAGATCTTACGAGCAGTACTTC. Translated: CATSEGRSYEQYF.

The V and J genes are TRBV7-2 and TRBJ1-2; TRBD1 matches 9 bases. The V gene's germline CDR1 is SGHTA and CDR2 FQGNSA. CDR3 size: 16 residues. J gave up 4 bases and V 5 bases, and 11 bases lay outside the gene matches. The CDR3 spells CASSPRTGAGAYGYTF. The CDR3, as DNA: TGTGCCAGCAGCCCCCGGACAGGGGCCGGTGCCTATGGCTACACCTTC.

V and J are TRBV5-1 and TRBJ1-6; the D gene is possibly TRBD1 (5 bases). CDR1 is SGHRS and CDR2 is YFSETQ in the germline V gene. The CDR3 spans 13 residues. Trimming removed 0 bases at V and 10 bases at J, with 8 bases between. The CDR3 spells CASSLAGYSPLHF. CDR3 nucleotides: TGCGCCAGCAGCTTGGCAGGGTACTCACCCCTCCACTTT.

The chain joins TRBV28 to TRBJ2-2; TRBD2 might be the D (6 bases). Germline V gene data show CDR1 as MDHEN and CDR2 as SYDVKM. The V end was cut by 2 bases, the J end by 3 bases, with 10 bases between. This CDR3 region has 15 residues. The CDR3 sequence is CASSLGGFDTGELFF. The CDR3 DNA reads TGTGCCAGCAGTTTAGGAGGGTTTGACACCGGGGAGCTGTTTTTT.

The V and J genes are TRBV30 and TRBJ1-2, with D tentatively TRBD1 (6 bases). V lost 3 bases, J lost 6 bases, and 14 bases lay in between. Germline CDR1 reads GTSNPN; CDR2 reads SVGIG (reference sequence). The CDR3 extends over 13 amino acids. CDR3 nucleotides: TGTGCCTGGAGGTCGGGGGGCGGCGATGGCTACACCTTC. Protein product: CAWRSGGGDGYTF.

The chain recombines TRBV2 with TRBJ2-7; 8 nucleotides line up with TRBD1. With 4 bases clipped from V and 3 bases from J, the junction kept 5 bases outside the gene matches. CDR3 length: 14 amino acids. Germline CDR1 SNHLY, CDR2 FYNNEI. The CDR3 DNA reads TGTGCCAGCAGTGGACAGGGGTCCGGCTACGAGCAGTACTTC. Translating it yields CASSGQGSGYEQYF.